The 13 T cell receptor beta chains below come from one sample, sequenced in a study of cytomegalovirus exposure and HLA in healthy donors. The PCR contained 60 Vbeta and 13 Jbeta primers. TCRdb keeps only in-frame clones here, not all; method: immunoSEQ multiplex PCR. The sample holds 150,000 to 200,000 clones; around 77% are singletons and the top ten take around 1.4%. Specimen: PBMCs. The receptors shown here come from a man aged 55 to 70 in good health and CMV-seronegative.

The CDR3 nucleotides are TGCGCCAGCAGCCAGCGGGCGGGCCTGAACACTGAAGCTTTCTTT. Protein: CASSQRAGLNTEAFF. V is TRBV5-1 and J is TRBJ1-1; D not certain. The V end was cut by 4 bases, the J end by 0 bases, with 13 bases between. The CDR3 runs to 15 residues. Looked up from germline, CDR1 is SGHRS and CDR2 is YFSETQ. The full variable domain, its missing parts supplied by reference TRBV5-1 and TRBJ1-1, is KAGVTQTPRYLIKTRGQQVTLSCSPISGHRSVSWYQQTPGQGLQFLFEYFSETQRNKGNFPGRFSGRQFSNSRSEMNVSTLELGDSALYLCASSQRAGLNTEAFFGQGTRLTVV.

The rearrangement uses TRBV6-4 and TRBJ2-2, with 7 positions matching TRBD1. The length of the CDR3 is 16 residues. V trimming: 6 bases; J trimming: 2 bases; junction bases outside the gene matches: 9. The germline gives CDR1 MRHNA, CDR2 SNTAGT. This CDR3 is CASSPQGQLNTGELFF. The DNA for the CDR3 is TGTGCCAGCAGCCCTCAGGGACAGTTAAACACCGGGGAGCTGTTTTTT.

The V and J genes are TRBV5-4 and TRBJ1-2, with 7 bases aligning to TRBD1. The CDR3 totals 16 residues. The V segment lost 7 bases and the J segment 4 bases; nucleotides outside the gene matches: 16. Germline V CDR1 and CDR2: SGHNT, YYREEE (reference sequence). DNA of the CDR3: TGTGCCAGCCGCTCATTAACAGGGGCAGTCTTCTATGGCTACACCTTC. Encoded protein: CASRSLTGAVFYGYTF.

The CDR3 coding sequence is TGTGCCTGCCCCCGGGGAAGGCGCCTAACGAACACCGGGGAGCTGTTTTTT. This sequence encodes CACPRGRRLTNTGELFF. The V gene is TRBV30, the J gene TRBJ2-2, with TRBD2 as a possible D gene (5 bases). V was clipped by 6 bases and J by 0 bases, with 20 bases between them. The CDR3 runs 17 residues. Germline loops: CDR1 GTSNPN, CDR2 SVGIG (reference sequence).

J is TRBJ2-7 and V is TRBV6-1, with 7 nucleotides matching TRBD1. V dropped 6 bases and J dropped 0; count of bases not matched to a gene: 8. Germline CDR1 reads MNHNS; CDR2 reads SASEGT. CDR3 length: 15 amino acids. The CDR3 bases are TGTGCCAGCAGCCGACCTGGGACAGTCTCCTACGAGCAGTACTTC. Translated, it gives CASSRPGTVSYEQYF.

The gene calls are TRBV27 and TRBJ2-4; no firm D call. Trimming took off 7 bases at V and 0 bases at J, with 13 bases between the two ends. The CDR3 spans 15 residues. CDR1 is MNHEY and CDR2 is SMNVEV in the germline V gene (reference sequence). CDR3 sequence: CASNSGGEAKNIQYF. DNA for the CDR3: TGTGCCAGCAACTCCGGCGGAGAAGCCAAAAACATTCAGTACTTC.

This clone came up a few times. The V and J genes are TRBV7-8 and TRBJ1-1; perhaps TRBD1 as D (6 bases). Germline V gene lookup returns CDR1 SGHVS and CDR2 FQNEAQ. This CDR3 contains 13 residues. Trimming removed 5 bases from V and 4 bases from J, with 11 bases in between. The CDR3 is CASSGGPGTEAFF. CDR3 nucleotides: TGTGCCAGCAGCGGGGGCCCCGGCACTGAAGCTTTCTTT.

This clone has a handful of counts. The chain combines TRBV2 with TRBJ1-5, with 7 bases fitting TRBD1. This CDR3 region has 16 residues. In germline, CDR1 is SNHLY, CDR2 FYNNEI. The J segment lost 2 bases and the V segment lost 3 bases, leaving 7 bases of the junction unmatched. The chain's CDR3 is CASSEKGARRNQPQHF. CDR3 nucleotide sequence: TGTGCCAGCAGTGAGAAGGGGGCGCGGCGCAATCAGCCCCAGCATTTT.

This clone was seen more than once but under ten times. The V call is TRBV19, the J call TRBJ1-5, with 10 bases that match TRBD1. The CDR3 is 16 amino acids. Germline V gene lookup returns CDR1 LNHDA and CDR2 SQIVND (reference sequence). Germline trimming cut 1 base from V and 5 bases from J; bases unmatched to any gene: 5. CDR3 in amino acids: CASSIGDRGYYQPQHF. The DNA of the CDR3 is TGTGCCAGTAGTATAGGGGACAGGGGCTATTATCAGCCCCAGCATTTT. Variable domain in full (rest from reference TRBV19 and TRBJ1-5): DGGITQSPKYLFRKEGQNVTLSCEQNLNHDAMYWYRQDPGQGLRLIYYSQIVNDFQKGDIAEGYSVSREKKESFPLTVTSAQKNPTAFYLCASSIGDRGYYQPQHFGDGTRLSIL.

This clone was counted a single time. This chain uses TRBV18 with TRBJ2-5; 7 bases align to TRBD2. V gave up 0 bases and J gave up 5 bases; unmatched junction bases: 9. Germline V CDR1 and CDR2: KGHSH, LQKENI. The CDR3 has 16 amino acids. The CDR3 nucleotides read TGTGCCAGCTCACCACCGAGTGTACAGCGGGATGAGACCCAGTACTTC. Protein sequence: CASSPPSVQRDETQYF.

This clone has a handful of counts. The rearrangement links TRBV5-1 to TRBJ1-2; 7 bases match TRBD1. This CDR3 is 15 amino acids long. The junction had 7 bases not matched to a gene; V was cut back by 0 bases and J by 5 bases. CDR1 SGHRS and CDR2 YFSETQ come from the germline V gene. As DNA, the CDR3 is TGCGCCAGCAGCTTGGATCCGGGACAGCAGTATGGCTACACCTTC. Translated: CASSLDPGQQYGYTF.

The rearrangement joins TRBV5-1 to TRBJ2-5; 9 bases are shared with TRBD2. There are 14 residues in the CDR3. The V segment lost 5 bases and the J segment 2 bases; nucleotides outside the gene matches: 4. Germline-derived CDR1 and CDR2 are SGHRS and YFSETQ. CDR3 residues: CASSWTSEQETQYF. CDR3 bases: TGCGCCAGCAGTTGGACTAGCGAGCAAGAGACCCAGTACTTC.

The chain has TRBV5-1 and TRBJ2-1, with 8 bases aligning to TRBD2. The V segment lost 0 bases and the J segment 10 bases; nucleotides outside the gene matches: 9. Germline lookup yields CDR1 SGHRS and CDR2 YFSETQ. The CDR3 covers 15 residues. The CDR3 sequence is CASSLGLAGSREQFF. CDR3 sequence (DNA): TGCGCCAGCAGCTTGGGCCTAGCGGGTTCGAGAGAGCAGTTCTTC.